The clone carrying this T cell receptor (beta chain) was recorded many times. Its matching antigen is unknown. Individually, cDNA molecules had unique molecular identifiers attached to them. From the 5' RACE reads, TCRdb called clonotypes with MiXCR, one entry per CDR3 protein. The data contain tens of thousands of distinct CDR3 sequences, around 10% of them singletons. The data were obtained in a study of early T cells in non-severe SARS-CoV-2 infection. Per the germline V gene, CDR1 is MNHEY and CDR2 is SVGEGT. Trimming shortened V by 5 bases and J by 5 bases, and 16 bases separated the two germline ends. The CDR3 totals 15 residues. The study's findings and limits: VDJdb matching, biased toward anti-spike CD8 responses, missed private and CD4 specificities.

The sample taken for sequencing was whole blood. The sequence derives from an adult who was a healthcare worker with PCR-confirmed SARS-CoV-2 infection or an uninfected control (not recorded which). This chain joins TRBV6-2 or TRBV6-3 and TRBJ2-1; TRBD2 is a possible D gene (6 bases). The CDR3 loop reads CASSSSGIKNNEQFF. The CDR3 nucleotides are TGTGCCAGCAGTAGTAGCGGAATAAAAAACAATGAGCAGTTCTTC.